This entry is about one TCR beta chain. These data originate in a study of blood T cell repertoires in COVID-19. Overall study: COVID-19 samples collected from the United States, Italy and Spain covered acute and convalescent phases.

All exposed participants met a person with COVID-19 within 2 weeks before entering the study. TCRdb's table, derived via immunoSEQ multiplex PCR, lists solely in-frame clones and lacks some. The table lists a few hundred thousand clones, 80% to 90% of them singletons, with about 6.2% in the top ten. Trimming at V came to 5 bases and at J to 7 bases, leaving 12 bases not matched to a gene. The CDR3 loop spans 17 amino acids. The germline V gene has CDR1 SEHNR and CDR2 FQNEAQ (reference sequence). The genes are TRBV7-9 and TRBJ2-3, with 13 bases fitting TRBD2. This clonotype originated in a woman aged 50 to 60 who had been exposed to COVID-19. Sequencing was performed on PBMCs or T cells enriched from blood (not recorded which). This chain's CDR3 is CASSPSRLAGGTNTQYF. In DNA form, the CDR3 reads TGTGCCAGCAGCCCCTCCCGACTAGCGGGGGGTACCAATACGCAGTATTTT.